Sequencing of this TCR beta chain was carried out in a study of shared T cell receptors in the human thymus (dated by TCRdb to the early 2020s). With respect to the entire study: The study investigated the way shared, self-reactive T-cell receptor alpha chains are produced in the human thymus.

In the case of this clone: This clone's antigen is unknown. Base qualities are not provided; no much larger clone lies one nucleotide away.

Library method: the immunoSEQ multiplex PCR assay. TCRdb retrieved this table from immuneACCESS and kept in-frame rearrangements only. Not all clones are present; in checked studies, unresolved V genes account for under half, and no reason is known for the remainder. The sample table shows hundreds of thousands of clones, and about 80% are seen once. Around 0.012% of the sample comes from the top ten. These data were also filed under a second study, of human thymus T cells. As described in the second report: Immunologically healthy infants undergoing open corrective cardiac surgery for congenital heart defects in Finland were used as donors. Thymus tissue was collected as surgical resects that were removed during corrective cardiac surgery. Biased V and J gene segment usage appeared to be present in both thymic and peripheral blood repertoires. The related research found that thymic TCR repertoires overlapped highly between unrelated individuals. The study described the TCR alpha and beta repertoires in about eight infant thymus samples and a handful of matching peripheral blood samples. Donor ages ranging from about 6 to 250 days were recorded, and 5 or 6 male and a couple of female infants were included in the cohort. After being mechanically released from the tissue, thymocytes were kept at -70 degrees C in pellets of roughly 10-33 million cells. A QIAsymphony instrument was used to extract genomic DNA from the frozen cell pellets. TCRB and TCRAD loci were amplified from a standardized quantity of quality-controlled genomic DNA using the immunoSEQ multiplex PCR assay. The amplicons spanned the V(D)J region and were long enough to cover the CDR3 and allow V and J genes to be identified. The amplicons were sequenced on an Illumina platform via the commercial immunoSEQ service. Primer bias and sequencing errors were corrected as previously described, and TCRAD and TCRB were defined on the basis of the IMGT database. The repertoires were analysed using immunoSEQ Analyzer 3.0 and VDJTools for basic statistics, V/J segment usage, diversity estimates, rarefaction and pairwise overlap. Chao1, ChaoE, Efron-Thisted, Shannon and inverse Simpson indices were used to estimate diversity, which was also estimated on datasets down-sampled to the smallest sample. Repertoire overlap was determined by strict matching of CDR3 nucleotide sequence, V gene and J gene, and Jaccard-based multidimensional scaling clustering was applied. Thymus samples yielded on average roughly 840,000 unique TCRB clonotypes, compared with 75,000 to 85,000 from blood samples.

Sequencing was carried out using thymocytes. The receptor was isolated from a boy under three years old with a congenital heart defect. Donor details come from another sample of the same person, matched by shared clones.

The DNA sequence is as follows: TGTGCCACCCTAGGACAGGGTGGTCAGCCCCAGCATTTT. Its coded protein is CATLGQGGQPQHF. Recombination joined TRBV19 with TRBJ1-5, with 8 bases matching TRBD1. CDR1 is given as LNHDA and CDR2 as SQIVND, both from the germline V gene (reference sequence). V loses 10 bases at its end and J loses 6 bases; junction bases beyond the gene matches: 8. Including cysteine and phenylalanine, the CDR3 has 13 amino acids. The sequence is cut down to CDR3 DNA, 39 bases in frame from base 1.